These T cell receptor beta chains were read from a single sample in a study of shared clonotypes between healthy human individuals. Sequencing used immunoSEQ multiplex PCR; TCRdb keeps in-frame clones, though not all of them. The profile shows under 850,000 clones, over 60% of them singletons. The sequenced material came from memory CD4+ T cells sorted from blood. The receptors shown here come from a woman aged 25-40 years in good health. Both conserved end residues are part of each CDR3. The D gene is left open where the match is weak. The size entry is marked missing in some rows and otherwise reads once, few, many or a size class.

clone_size j_call v_call d_call cdr3_aa cdr3_nt
few TRBJ2-1 TRBV4-1 - CASSQVTEHNEQFF TGCGCCAGCAGCCAAGTGACCGAGCACAATGAGCAGTTCTTC
- TRBJ2-2 TRBV29-1 TRBD1 CSVEGWDRGSTGELFF TGCAGCGTTGAAGGTTGGGACAGGGGATCCACCGGGGAGCTGTTTTTT
- TRBJ1-5 TRBV28 - CASAQGSNQPQHF TGTGCCAGCGCCCAGGGGAGCAATCAGCCCCAGCATTTT
- TRBJ2-7 TRBV19 - CASSIKGGSYEQYF TGTGCCAGTAGTATAAAAGGGGGTTCCTACGAGCAGTACTTC
many TRBJ2-3 TRBV7-3 TRBD2 CASSSGLAGGVDTQYF TGTGCCAGCAGCTCGGGACTAGCGGGAGGGGTTGATACGCAGTATTTT
- TRBJ2-1 TRBV5-1 - CASSKSRNEQFF TGCGCCAGCAGCAAAAGTCGAAATGAGCAGTTCTTC
- TRBJ1-6 TRBV4-1 TRBD1 CASSRRQGGPNSPLHF TGCGCCAGCAGCCGACGACAGGGAGGGCCAAATTCACCCCTCCACTTT
few TRBJ2-1 TRBV7-2 - CASSLNGGVPSSYNEQFF TGTGCCAGCAGCTTAAACGGTGGGGTACCAAGCTCCTACAATGAGCAGTTCTTC
- TRBJ1-5 TRBV11-2 - CASSGGTWVNQPQHF TGTGCCAGCAGCGGCGGGACCTGGGTTAATCAGCCCCAGCATTTT
once TRBJ2-7 TRBV19 TRBD1 CASSFPDRDEQYF TGTGCCAGTAGTTTTCCGGACAGGGACGAGCAGTACTTC
few TRBJ2-7 TRBV6-5 - CASRDGNEQYF TGTGCCAGCAGGGACGGGAACGAGCAGTACTTC
- TRBJ2-5 TRBV5-1 TRBD2 CASSLAGGYAQETQYF TGCGCCAGCAGCTTGGCGGGGGGTTATGCCCAAGAGACCCAGTACTTC
- TRBJ2-2 TRBV27 TRBD2 CARARLAGSRTGELFF TGTGCCAGGGCCCGACTAGCGGGAAGTAGGACCGGGGAGCTGTTTTTT
- TRBJ1-5 TRBV6-6 - CASSPGSVNQPQHF TGTGCCAGCAGCCCGGGTTCCGTCAATCAGCCCCAGCATTTT
- TRBJ2-1 TRBV10-2 TRBD2 CASSDTTDLAGGDNEQFF TGCGCCAGCAGTGACACGACCGATCTAGCGGGAGGAGACAATGAGCAGTTCTTC
- TRBJ1-5 TRBV30 - CAWSGVEQPQHF TGTGCCTGGAGTGGGGTTGAGCAGCCCCAGCATTTT
- TRBJ1-4 TRBV30 TRBD1 CAWRGQGSNEKLFF TGTGCCTGGAGGGGACAGGGGAGTAATGAAAAACTGTTTTTT
- TRBJ2-3 TRBV7-9 TRBD2 CASSLGSGSGADTQYF TGTGCCAGCAGCTTAGGAAGCGGGAGCGGAGCAGATACGCAGTATTTT
- TRBJ1-4 TRBV5-8 - CASSVGRTNEKLFF TGTGCCAGCAGCGTGGGACGGACTAATGAAAAACTGTTTTTT
few TRBJ2-7 TRBV28 - CASRLTQSYEQYF TGTGCCAGCAGACTCACTCAATCCTACGAGCAGTACTTC
- TRBJ1-4 TRBV5-6 - CASSASPGNEKLFF TGTGCCAGCAGCGCCAGCCCTGGAAATGAAAAACTGTTTTTT
- TRBJ2-7 TRBV29-1 - CSPEGIIDSSYEQYF TGCAGCCCCGAGGGCATTATTGATAGTTCCTACGAGCAGTACTTC
- TRBJ1-4 TRBV19 TRBD1 CASSITGQGEKLFF TGTGCCAGTAGTATAACGGGACAGGGCGAAAAACTGTTTTTT
- TRBJ2-7 TRBV15 - CATSRDWRDRQYF TGTGCCACCAGCAGAGATTGGAGGGATCGGCAGTACTTC
- TRBJ2-7 TRBV6-6 TRBD1 CASSATGGVGEQYF TGTGCCAGCAGTGCTACAGGGGGCGTGGGCGAGCAGTACTTC
- TRBJ1-5 TRBV9 - CASSVGEGYSNQPQHF TGTGCCAGCAGCGTAGGCGAGGGATATAGCAATCAGCCCCAGCATTTT
few TRBJ2-2 TRBV5-1 - CASSGPTETGELFF TGCGCCAGCAGCGGCCCCACTGAGACCGGGGAGCTGTTTTTT
once TRBJ2-7 TRBV28 - CASSEYEQYF TGTGCCAGCAGCGAATACGAGCAGTACTTC
many TRBJ1-2 TRBV15 - CATSRDLYGYTF TGTGCCACCAGCAGAGATCTGTATGGCTACACCTTC
- TRBJ1-5 TRBV28 - CASSSRTEHFYQPQHF TGTGCCAGCAGTTCACGGACAGAGCATTTCTATCAGCCCCAGCATTTT